The source of this TCR beta chain is a study of graft-versus-host responses after intestinal transplantation. Study information: Once they had received anti-thymocyte globulin induction, all recipients took tacrolimus and steroids for approximately 3 years.

Some clones are missing from TCRdb's copy, which holds only in-frame ones; the method was immunoSEQ multiplex PCR. Among around 87,000 clones, just under 95% were seen once, and the ten largest hold roughly 0.43%. A word on this clone: Its antigen remains unidentified.

Trimming took 3 bases from V and 4 from J, leaving 7 bases between them. CDR1 is SGDLS and CDR2 is YYNGEE in the germline V gene. This CDR3 region has 12 residues. The genes are TRBV9 and TRBJ1-2; D is unresolved. Sequenced material: unstimulated CD8+ T cells sorted from spleen or lymph node cells, taken before transplant. The TCR was taken from a human donor who was the organ donor for an intestinal transplant. DNA for the CDR3: TGTGCCAGCAGCGCTACTTCCTATGGCTACACCTTC. It codes for CASSATSYGYTF. The full variable domain, with the rest looked up from reference TRBV9 and TRBJ1-2, is DSGVTQTPKHLITATGQRVTLRCSPRSGDLSVYWYQQSLDQGLQFLIQYYNGEERAKGNILERFSAQQFPDLHSELNLSSLELGDSALYFCASSATSYGYTFGSGTRLTVV.